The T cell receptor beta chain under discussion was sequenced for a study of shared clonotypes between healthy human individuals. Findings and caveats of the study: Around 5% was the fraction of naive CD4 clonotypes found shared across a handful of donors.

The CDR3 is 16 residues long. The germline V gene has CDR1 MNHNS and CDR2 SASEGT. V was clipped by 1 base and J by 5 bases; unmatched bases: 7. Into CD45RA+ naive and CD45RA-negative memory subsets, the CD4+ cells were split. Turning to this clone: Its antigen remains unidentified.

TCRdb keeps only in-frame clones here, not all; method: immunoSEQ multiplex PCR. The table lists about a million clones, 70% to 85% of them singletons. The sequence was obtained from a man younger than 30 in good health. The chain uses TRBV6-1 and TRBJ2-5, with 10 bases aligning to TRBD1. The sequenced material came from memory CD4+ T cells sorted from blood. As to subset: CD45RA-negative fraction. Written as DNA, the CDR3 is TGTGCCAGCAGTGAAGAAGGGACGGACAGGGGGGAGACCCAGTACTTC. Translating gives CASSEEGTDRGETQYF.